This T cell receptor beta chain was recovered during a study of cytotoxic CD8 clonotypes in ibrutinib-treated CLL. A note on this clone: Its antigen is not known.

The V and J ends lost 3 bases and 4 bases respectively, with 7 bases between them. The CDR3 is 12 residues long. Germline loops: CDR1 LNHDA, CDR2 SQIVND (reference sequence). Profiled with immunoSEQ multiplex PCR; TCRdb holds only in-frame clones, not every one. The sample consists of 330,000 or so clones, 67% of them appearing once. Findings and caveats of the study: Clonality increased with ibrutinib response but returned toward baseline at progression.

The TCR sequence derives from a human donor with chronic lymphocytic leukemia. Sequences were derived from PBMCs, sampled after 36 months of ibrutinib treatment. V usage is TRBV19 and J usage is TRBJ2-7; no reliable D call. The CDR3 DNA follows: TGTGCCAGTAGTATGAGCCATTACGAGCAGTACTTC. Translated, it gives CASSMSHYEQYF.